This record covers a single TCR beta chain. This sample was taken from a study of cytotoxic CD8 clonotypes in ibrutinib-treated CLL. V gave up 1 base and J gave up 2 bases, with 10 bases separating them. The CDR3 has 15 residues. Germline V lookup: CDR1 SGHDN, CDR2 FVKESK. Libraries were prepared by immunoSEQ multiplex PCR; TCRdb keeps only in-frame clonotypes and omits some of them. This sample has approximately 150,000 clones, with around 77% found just once. V is TRBV14 and J is TRBJ2-3; possible D gene TRBD1, 6 bases. This material consisted of PBMCs, taken after 12 months of ibrutinib treatment. The receptor comes from a human donor with chronic lymphocytic leukemia. CDR3 coding DNA: TGTGCCAGCAGCCAAGTCGTGGGGGCCACAGATACGCAGTATTTT. Translating it yields CASSQVVGATDTQYF.